This T cell receptor beta chain was documented in a study of blood T cell repertoires in COVID-19 (dated by TCRdb to the early 2020s). Regarding the study in general: The collaborator samples originated in the United States, Italy and Spain and spanned the acute and convalescent phases of COVID-19. The dataset comprised deeply sampled blood TCRbeta repertoires from subjects exposed to, actively infected with, or recovered from COVID-19. The prospective study material was composed of cDNA or gDNA derived from T cells, B-cell-depleted T cells, or PBMCs. Nearly every sample came with metadata listing a de-identified subject ID, COVID-19 status, age in years and sex. The repertoires were released in a freely available public database intended as a resource for research on the immune response to SARS-CoV-2. Samples came from the ongoing ImmuneRACE study (first 160 participants) plus 1,254 subjects from 6 global collaborators. Where HLA class I and class II types were available, the types were taken from metadata supplied by the sample provider, not from assay-based typing. Results and caveats for the whole study, not just this receptor: The quantity of clinical and demographic metadata differed by source and by participant and was supplied without curation.

Of note for this clone: The antigen it recognizes is unknown. No per-base quality is available; no much larger clone lies one base away.

TCRbeta CDR3 regions were amplified from genomic DNA using the immunoSEQ Assay, a bias-controlled multiplex PCR. The study's processing was this. The number of nucleated cells in each sample was estimated from the amplification of reference gene primers within the assay. To quantify the absolute abundance of each unique TCRbeta CDR3 rearrangement, sequence reads were collapsed and filtered. For each sample, productive Simpson clonality was calculated as the square root of Simpson's diversity index across productive rearrangements. TCRdb took over this immuneACCESS table, retaining in-frame rearrangements with V and J assigned. Such tables are incomplete; in checked studies, under half of the missing clones stem from an unresolved V gene, and the remainder is unexplained. The V and J calls and clone size are taken from that table; D and trimming were inferred from the DNA. The sample contains about 260,000 clones, 65% to 90% of them found a single time. The top ten clonotypes cover approximately 2% of the sample.

The junction carries 15 bases between V and J, which are trimmed by 0 bases and 1 base respectively. From the cysteine up to the phenylalanine, the CDR3 has a length of 17 residues. CDR3 DNA only is kept here, 51 bases in frame from base 1. CDR1 and CDR2 are read off the germline V gene as SGHRS and YFSETQ. Whole blood was collected in K2EDTA tubes by collaborating institutions according to the institutions' own protocols. For TCRbeta analysis, collaborators shipped samples as frozen whole blood, isolated PBMCs, or DNA extracted from either of those sample types. Sequenced sample: peripheral blood. This TCR derives from a man aged 25-45 years with active or convalescent COVID-19. The sequence is built from TRBV5-1 and TRBJ2-3; the D gene is perhaps TRBD1, from 5 matching bases. CDR3 reads: CASSLGGSALRTDTQYF. In nucleotide form, the sequence is TGCGCCAGCAGCTTGGGGGGCAGCGCTCTTCGCACAGATACGCAGTATTTT.